Listed below are T cell receptor beta chains from one sample, sequenced in a study of blood T cell repertoires in COVID-19. Produced via immunoSEQ multiplex PCR; TCRdb's table is partial and in-frame only. The sample has some 200,000 clones; approximately 78% are singletons. The sequenced sample consisted of peripheral blood. These receptors all come from a woman aged 70-85 years with COVID-19, enrolled during active disease. Both conserved end residues are part of each CDR3. A D gene is named only where the DNA matches it firmly. The size of a clone is reported for some rows only, either as once, few or many, or as a class for expanded clones.

j_call v_call d_call clone_size cdr3_nt cdr3_aa
TRBJ1-4 TRBV5-4 NA NA TGTGCCAGCAGCTCAGGGCCGCTTAATGAAAAACTGTTTTTT CASSSGPLNEKLFF
TRBJ2-7 TRBV28 TRBD1 NA TGTGCCAGCAGTCGACAGGGGGCGGACGAGCAGTACTTC CASSRQGADEQYF
TRBJ2-6 TRBV4-1 NA NA TGCGCCAGCAGCCAAGATGAGGGGGCTGGGGCCAACGTCCTGACTTTC CASSQDEGAGANVLTF
TRBJ1-2 TRBV11-2 NA NA TGTGCCAGCAGCAAATTCTTGGACAGCCTCGGTGGCTACACCTTC CASSKFLDSLGGYTF
TRBJ2-3 TRBV10-3 TRBD1 NA TGTGCCATCAGTGGTTCCGGGACAGGGAGAGATACGCAGTATTTT CAISGSGTGRDTQYF
TRBJ1-5 TRBV30 TRBD1 once TGTGCCTGGGGACAGGGATCGGATCAGCCCCAGCATTTT CAWGQGSDQPQHF
TRBJ2-7 TRBV7-2 TRBD2 NA TGTGCCAGCAGCCCCCCCAGCGGGAGAGCATCCGAGCAGTACTTC CASSPPSGRASEQYF
TRBJ1-5 TRBV28 NA once TGTGCCACCAAAGGCGGCCAGGGGCCCCAGCATTTT CATKGGQGPQHF
TRBJ1-1 TRBV9 NA NA TGTGCCAGCAGCGGCACAGGGCGGACTGAAGCTTTCTTT CASSGTGRTEAFF
TRBJ2-3 TRBV5-1 NA NA TGCGCCAGCAGCTTGTTAGGCGGAGCTAGCACAGATACGCAGTATTTT CASSLLGGASTDTQYF
TRBJ2-3 TRBV6-1 NA NA TGTGCCAGCAGTGATGGACTCGAATCCCCTTTTAGCACAGATACGCAGTATTTT CASSDGLESPFSTDTQYF
TRBJ1-1 TRBV5-1 NA NA TGCGCCAGCAGCTTGCAGGGGTCAATGAACACTGAAGCTTTCTTT CASSLQGSMNTEAFF
TRBJ1-2 TRBV28 NA NA TGTGCCAGCAGTTTAGTACAGGGAAACTATGGCTACACCTTC CASSLVQGNYGYTF
TRBJ1-6 TRBV7-2 NA NA TGTGCCAGCAGCCCCAGTATGGCCCATAATTCACCCCTCCACTTT CASSPSMAHNSPLHF
TRBJ2-3 TRBV27 NA NA TGTGCCAGCAGACCACTCATCACAGATACGCAGTATTTT CASRPLITDTQYF
TRBJ1-1 TRBV30 TRBD1 NA TGTGCCTGGAGTGACAGGGGAACTGAAGCTTTCTTT CAWSDRGTEAFF
TRBJ2-1 TRBV9 NA once TGTGCCAGCAGCGTAGGGGTTAGGGGATTCTCCTACAATGAGCAGTTCTTC CASSVGVRGFSYNEQFF
TRBJ1-1 TRBV3-1/TRBV3-2 TRBD1 NA TGTGCCAGCAGCCAGTCCAGGGGGTTCACTGAAGCTTTCTTT CASSQSRGFTEAFF
TRBJ1-5 TRBV6-6 TRBD1 NA TGTGCCAGCAGTTACTCGACAGGGGTCAATCAGCCCCAGCATTTT CASSYSTGVNQPQHF
TRBJ2-1 TRBV5-4 NA NA TGTGCCAGCAGCTTAAGACTGGCTGCGATAACTACCTACAATGAGCAGTTCTTC CASSLRLAAITTYNEQFF
TRBJ2-7 TRBV10-2 NA NA TGCGCCAGCAGTCCCAAATACGAGCAGTACTTC CASSPKYEQYF
TRBJ1-5 TRBV28 NA once TGTGCCAGCAGTTTAGTACAGGGAGTCAATCAGCCCCAGCATTTT CASSLVQGVNQPQHF
TRBJ2-7 TRBV5-4 TRBD2 few TGTGCCAGCAGCTCCCGGACTAGCGGGAGGCCCAGCTACGAGCAGTACTTC CASSSRTSGRPSYEQYF
TRBJ2-1 TRBV7-4 TRBD2 NA TGTGCCAGCAGCTTTAAACTAGCGGGAGTTAAGCAGTTCTTC CASSFKLAGVKQFF
TRBJ2-3 TRBV7-2 TRBD2 NA TGTGCCAGCAGCATCGGGACTAGCGGGGATACGCAGTATTTT CASSIGTSGDTQYF
TRBJ1-2 TRBV7-2 NA NA TGTGCCAGCAGCTTAGCTGGGCAAGGCTATGGCTACACCTTC CASSLAGQGYGYTF
TRBJ2-7 TRBV30 TRBD2 NA TGTGCCTGGAGAATAGCGGGGGTATACGAGCAGTACTTC CAWRIAGVYEQYF